The rows below give T cell receptor beta chains drawn from one sample of a study of patients and donors after allogeneic stem cell transplantation. One entry per CDR3 protein, called by TCRdb with MiXCR from the RT-PCR reads. The table includes about a million distinct CDR3 sequences, more than 15% detected once. The material sequenced was blood, either unsorted or a sorted T cell fraction (not recorded which). The receptors shown here come from a human donor who was either an allogeneic HSCT recipient or a stem cell or donor lymphocyte infusion donor (not recorded which). It is not recorded whose cells these are; they may come from a transplant donor. The CDR3 runs from the conserved cysteine through the conserved F or W. A D gene is named only where the DNA matches it firmly. Clone size appears in some rows only: once, few, many, or a class for an expanded clone.

V	D	size	J	CDR3	DNA
TRBV4-2	NA	NA	TRBJ2-7	CASSPRIGDREQYF	TGTGCCAGCAGCCCTCGGATCGGGGATCGGGAGCAGTACTTC
TRBV24-1	TRBD1	NA	TRBJ2-7	CATSDSGTGALEQYF	TGTGCCACCAGTGATTCCGGGACAGGGGCCCTCGAGCAGTACTTC
TRBV9	TRBD2	NA	TRBJ2-1	CASSVEIAGATNEQFF	TGTGCCAGCAGCGTAGAGATAGCGGGAGCAACCAATGAGCAGTTCTTC
TRBV4-1	NA	few	TRBJ2-7	CASSPLGGGGQYF	TGCGCCAGCAGCCCTCTAGGTGGAGGGGGGCAGTACTTC
TRBV5-6	NA	few	TRBJ2-5	CASSLVPGGNQETQYF	TGTGCCAGCAGCTTGGTCCCAGGAGGTAACCAAGAGACCCAGTACTTC
TRBV7-9	NA	many	TRBJ2-7	CASSLASDSLFSYEQYF	TGTGCCAGCAGCTTAGCGAGCGACAGTCTTTTCTCCTACGAGCAGTACTTC
TRBV5-6	NA	NA	TRBJ1-2	CASSLGRDIYTF	TGTGCCAGCAGCTTGGGGAGGGACATCTACACCTTC
TRBV11-2	NA	NA	TRBJ1-2	CASKKDQGYGYTF	TGTGCCAGCAAGAAGGACCAGGGCTATGGCTACACCTTC
TRBV7-8	NA	NA	TRBJ2-6	CASTFHSWDGDSGANVLTF	TGTGCCAGCACCTTTCATTCTTGGGACGGAGACTCTGGGGCCAACGTCCTGACTTTC
TRBV6-4	NA	NA	TRBJ1-1	CASSENMNTEAFF	TGTGCCAGCAGTGAAAACATGAACACTGAAGCTTTCTTT
TRBV30	NA	once	TRBJ1-2	CAWSVSRGGYTF	TGTGCCTGGAGTGTAAGCAGGGGAGGCTACACCTTC
TRBV9	TRBD2	NA	TRBJ2-2	CASSSTGGAITGELFF	TGTGCCAGCAGCTCCACGGGAGGGGCGATAACCGGGGAGCTGTTTTTT
TRBV11-2	NA	NA	TRBJ2-7	CASSFPYSYEQYF	TGTGCCAGCAGCTTCCCCTACTCCTACGAGCAGTACTTC
TRBV5-1	NA	NA	TRBJ2-5	CASSSTRGGGRTQYF	TGCGCCAGCAGCTCGACCCGAGGCGGGGGCCGCACCCAGTACTTC
TRBV5-1	NA	many	TRBJ2-1	CASSPHYNEQFF	TGCGCCAGCAGCCCCCATTACAATGAGCAGTTCTTC
TRBV6-5	TRBD1	few	TRBJ2-2	CASSYPLPDRGDTGELFF	TGTGCCAGCAGTTACCCCCTCCCGGACAGGGGGGACACCGGGGAGCTGTTTTTT
TRBV4-3	NA	NA	TRBJ1-5	CASSQKRPGASNQPQHF	TGCGCCAGCAGCCAAAAAAGACCGGGGGCGAGCAATCAGCCCCAGCATTTT
TRBV18	NA	NA	TRBJ2-7	CASSGGFNEQYF	TGTGCCAGCTCGGGCGGGTTTAACGAGCAGTACTTC
TRBV24-1	NA	NA	TRBJ2-2	CATSDLLGASGGELFF	TGTGCCACCAGTGATTTGCTTGGGGCGTCGGGCGGGGAGCTGTTTTTT
TRBV15	NA	few	TRBJ2-7	CATSRDGRGRQYF	TGTGCCACCAGCAGAGATGGGCGGGGGCGGCAGTACTTC
TRBV3-1	NA	NA	TRBJ2-7	CASSQWGPRGHEQYF	TGTGCCAGCAGCCAATGGGGTCCCCGTGGGCACGAGCAGTACTTC
TRBV25-1	NA	few	TRBJ1-6	CASSESGWGSPLHF	TGTGCCAGCAGTGAATCCGGGTGGGGATCACCCCTCCACTTT
TRBV5-5	NA	NA	TRBJ2-5	CASSWPGTQETQYF	TGTGCCAGCAGCTGGCCCGGGACCCAAGAGACCCAGTACTTC
TRBV7-6	TRBD2	NA	TRBJ2-2	CASSLDGGLATGELFF	TGTGCCAGCAGCTTAGACGGGGGGTTGGCCACCGGGGAGCTGTTTTTT
TRBV18	NA	NA	TRBJ2-3	CASSPWGTGTDTQYF	TGTGCCAGCTCACCCTGGGGGACTGGCACAGATACGCAGTATTTT
TRBV20-1	TRBD2	few	TRBJ2-5	CSARLAGGSSQYF	TGCAGTGCTAGACTAGCGGGGGGGTCTTCCCAGTACTTC
TRBV7-8	NA	NA	TRBJ1-2	CASSARESNYGYTF	TGTGCCAGCAGCGCCCGGGAGTCTAACTATGGCTACACCTTC
TRBV29-1	TRBD2	NA	TRBJ2-7	CSVEGEKVAGAEQYF	TGCAGCGTTGAAGGGGAAAAGGTAGCGGGGGCCGAGCAGTACTTC
TRBV2	NA	NA	TRBJ2-1	CASCRVGPRDEQFF	TGTGCCTCATGTAGGGTCGGACCGCGCGATGAGCAGTTCTTC
TRBV27	NA	few	TRBJ1-5	CASSSRPLGQSHSNQPQHF	TGTGCCAGCAGTTCTCGCCCCCTCGGACAGTCCCATAGCAATCAGCCCCAGCATTTT
TRBV7-9	NA	few	TRBJ2-7	CASSLAQVEAFPYF	TGTGCCAGCAGCTTAGCTCAGGTGGAGGCGTTTCCGTACTTC
TRBV20-1	NA	many	TRBJ1-1	CSATTGNTEAFF	TGCAGTGCTACGACAGGGAACACTGAAGCTTTCTTT
TRBV5-1	NA	many	TRBJ1-1	CASSAGPANTEAFF	TGCGCCAGCAGCGCGGGACCGGCGAACACTGAAGCTTTCTTT
TRBV5-1	NA	NA	TRBJ2-5	CASSLAAGRRETQYF	TGCGCCAGCAGCTTGGCGGCAGGGAGAAGAGAGACCCAGTACTTC
TRBV7-9	TRBD2	few	TRBJ2-5	CAMSQREILETQYF	TGTGCCATGAGTCAGCGGGAGATATTGGAGACCCAGTACTTC
TRBV7-9	NA	NA	TRBJ1-1	CASSLFTTEAFF	TGTGCCAGCAGCTTATTCACCACTGAAGCTTTCTTT
TRBV24-1	NA	NA	TRBJ2-7	CATSDRGLGINEQYF	TGTGCCACCAGTGATCGGGGGCTAGGGATCAACGAGCAGTACTTC
TRBV18	NA	NA	TRBJ2-1	CASSPKDNEQFF	TGTGCCAGCTCACCAAAGGACAATGAGCAGTTCTTC
TRBV24-1	NA	few	TRBJ1-2	CATSDSSSSLDGYTF	TGTGCCACCAGTGATTCTTCTTCGTCATTGGATGGCTACACCTTC
TRBV2	NA	NA	TRBJ2-1	CASRFGNEQFF	TGTGCCAGCAGATTCGGGAATGAGCAGTTCTTC
TRBV20-1	NA	NA	TRBJ1-1	CSARDHRRKGTEAFF	TGCAGTGCTAGAGATCACCGCAGGAAGGGAACTGAAGCTTTCTTT
TRBV25-1	TRBD2	few	TRBJ2-1	CASRGPSGGAGQFF	TGTGCCAGCAGGGGACCTAGCGGGGGGGCCGGTCAGTTCTTC
TRBV30	NA	few	TRBJ1-2	CAWSPVGVGYTF	TGTGCCTGGAGTCCGGTAGGGGTCGGCTACACCTTC
TRBV24-1	TRBD1	NA	TRBJ2-6	CATSDGRWTGASGANVLTF	TGTGCCACCAGTGACGGTAGATGGACAGGGGCCTCTGGGGCCAACGTCCTGACTTTC
TRBV20-1	NA	few	TRBJ1-1	CSAAFQGMNTEAFF	TGCAGTGCGGCTTTCCAGGGGATGAACACTGAAGCTTTCTTT
TRBV7-6	NA	NA	TRBJ1-2	CASSLEDRNYGYTF	TGTGCCAGCAGCTTGGAGGACAGAAACTATGGCTACACCTTC
TRBV12-3/TRBV12-4	TRBD2	few	TRBJ2-6	CASSLVAGGANVLTF	TGTGCCAGCAGTTTAGTAGCGGGTGGGGCCAACGTCCTGACTTTC
TRBV12-3/TRBV12-4	NA	few	TRBJ1-1	CASFNRDGRTEAFF	TGTGCCAGTTTTAACCGGGACGGTCGAACTGAAGCTTTCTTT
TRBV6-1	TRBD1	NA	TRBJ1-2	CASRRQQGNYGYTF	TGTGCCAGCAGACGACAACAGGGGAACTATGGCTACACCTTC
TRBV20-1	TRBD1	few	TRBJ2-1	CSARRQGSLSDEQFF	TGCAGTGCGAGGAGACAGGGGTCGTTGTCAGATGAGCAGTTCTTC
TRBV5-1	TRBD2	NA	TRBJ2-1	CASSQPGLAHNEQFF	TGCGCCAGCAGCCAACCGGGACTAGCGCACAATGAGCAGTTCTTC
TRBV2	TRBD2	NA	TRBJ2-1	CATKNSASGRAGEQFF	TGTGCCACCAAAAACTCGGCTAGCGGGAGGGCCGGTGAGCAGTTCTTC
TRBV7-3	TRBD2	NA	TRBJ2-5	CASSAGLAGGQGETQYF	TGTGCCAGCAGCGCAGGACTAGCGGGGGGCCAGGGTGAGACCCAGTACTTC
TRBV2	NA	few	TRBJ2-4	CASRRGLTAKNIQYF	TGTGCCAGCAGGAGGGGCTTGACCGCCAAAAACATTCAGTACTTC